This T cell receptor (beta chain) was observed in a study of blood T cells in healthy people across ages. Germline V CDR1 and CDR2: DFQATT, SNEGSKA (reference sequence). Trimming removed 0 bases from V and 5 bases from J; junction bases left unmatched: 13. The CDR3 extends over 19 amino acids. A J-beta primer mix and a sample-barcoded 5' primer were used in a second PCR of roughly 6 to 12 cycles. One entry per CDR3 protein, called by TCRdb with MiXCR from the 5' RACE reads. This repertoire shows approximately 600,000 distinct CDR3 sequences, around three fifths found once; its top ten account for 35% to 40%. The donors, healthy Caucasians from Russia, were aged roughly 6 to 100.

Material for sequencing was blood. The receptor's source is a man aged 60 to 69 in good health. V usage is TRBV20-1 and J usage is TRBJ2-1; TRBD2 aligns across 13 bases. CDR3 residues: CSARDRRLAGGPLNNEQFF. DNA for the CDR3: TGCAGTGCTAGAGATCGGAGACTAGCGGGGGGACCCCTCAACAATGAGCAGTTCTTC.